This T cell receptor beta chain is drawn from a study of cytomegalovirus exposure and HLA in healthy donors. Regarding the study as a whole: It has been reported that TCR beta sequences accurately predicted the HLA-A and HLA-B alleles of most subjects.

The CDR3 runs to 11 residues. The ends were cut back, 3 bases at V and 6 bases at J, with 8 bases in the middle. Germline V CDR1 and CDR2: DFQATT, SNEGSKA (reference sequence). Concerning this clone itself: The antigen remains unidentified.

The study ran its PCR with 60 Vbeta and 13 Jbeta primers. TCRdb's table, derived via immunoSEQ multiplex PCR, lists solely in-frame clones and lacks some. Among about 160,000 clones, 60% to 80% were seen once, and the ten largest hold about 4.7%. Sequenced material: PBMCs. V is TRBV20-1 and J is TRBJ1-2; D unclear. The TCR was taken from a man between 18 and 35 years old in good health and CMV-seropositive. The CDR3 loop reads CSARWRDGYTF. For the CDR3, the DNA is TGCAGTGCTAGGTGGCGGGATGGCTACACCTTC.